This T cell receptor (beta chain) was sequenced during a study of regulatory T cells in long-lasting Graves disease. CDR3 regions were amplified by Arm-PCR using iRepertoire HTBI primers to build TCR beta libraries. In TCRdb, the multiplex PCR reads were re-called with MiXCR into one record per CDR3 protein. The sample has a few hundred thousand distinct CDR3 sequences, 12% seen once; the top ten hold about 19%. At least ten counts were recorded for this clonotype. Its target is not known. Trimming pared 3 bases from V and 7 bases from J, leaving 9 bases between. CDR3 length: 12 residues. Time point of the sample: newly diagnosed GD, antithyroid drugs for less than 3 months. TCR sequences were obtained from RNA taken from PBMCs. Study results and caveats: Between persistent patients, about 2,500 public clonotypes were shared, exceeding the approximately 870 shared between new patients. Persistent disease favored TRBV28, TRBJ1-2 and TRBJ2-5.

This same sample was also taken into another study, of T cells in Graves' hyperthyroidism and ophthalmopathy. This second study says: Most expanded thyroid clonotypes above 0.001 also appeared in blood.

The source was peripheral blood mononuclear cells (PBMCs), collected at new diagnosis, from a patient treated with antithyroid drugs. The genes are TRBV12-3 or TRBV12-4 and TRBJ1-2; D not certain. The source of this sequence is a woman under 30 with Graves disease. CDR3 nucleotides: TGTGCCAGCAGTTTGTTCCCGTCTGGCTACACCTTC. It yields the protein CASSLFPSGYTF.